This T cell receptor beta chain was retrieved from a study of cytomegalovirus exposure and HLA in healthy donors. Study results and caveats: In a later analysis, TCR association rates varied by HLA locus: DRB1 most, HLA-C fewest.

As regards this clone: What it binds is unknown.

The V gene's germline CDR1 is MDHEN and CDR2 SYDVKM. Between the trimmed V and J ends, which lost 8 bases and 0 bases, there was a span of 11 bases. This CDR3 has 14 residues. PCR employed 60 Vbeta and 13 Jbeta primers. Produced via immunoSEQ multiplex PCR; TCRdb's table is partial and in-frame only. This sample has about 170,000 clones, with 60% to 85% found just once. V and J are TRBV28 and TRBJ1-3; tentatively, D is TRBD1 (6 bases). The specimen was PBMCs. The clonotype comes from a female donor in good health and CMV-seronegative. CDR3: CASLKQGSGNTIYF. In DNA form, the CDR3 reads TGTGCCAGCTTAAAACAGGGCTCTGGAAACACCATATATTTT.